This is a list of T cell receptor beta chains from one sample in a study of blood T cell repertoires in COVID-19. Profiled with immunoSEQ multiplex PCR; TCRdb holds only in-frame clones, not every one. The table includes more than 300,000 clones, roughly 86% detected once. Sequencing used peripheral blood. These TCRs come from a woman aged 25-40 years with COVID-19, enrolled during active disease. The CDR3 runs from the conserved cysteine through the conserved F or W. Each record gives: clone size, V gene, CDR3 protein. Size values are once, few and many counts, or a class for expanded clones, and some rows have none.

abundance: .; v_gene: TRBV12-3/TRBV12-4; CDR3aa: CASSYGGNQPQHF
abundance: .; v_gene: TRBV7-9; CDR3aa: CASSLEGGEGYTF
abundance: .; v_gene: TRBV18; CDR3aa: CASSRGQETQYF
abundance: .; v_gene: TRBV28; CDR3aa: CASSLPHRQGDTGELFF
abundance: few; v_gene: TRBV4-2; CDR3aa: CASSQDWPGLYQPQHF
abundance: .; v_gene: TRBV5-1; CDR3aa: CASSLLFRDTEAFF
abundance: .; v_gene: TRBV11-3; CDR3aa: CASSREGLFTDTQYF
abundance: few; v_gene: TRBV5-5; CDR3aa: CASSTRTDFNEKLFF
abundance: once; v_gene: TRBV19; CDR3aa: CASSILSGSTEAFF
abundance: once; v_gene: TRBV6-2/TRBV6-3; CDR3aa: CASSYPGDNYEQYF
abundance: .; v_gene: TRBV5-4; CDR3aa: CASSWDSEKLFF
abundance: .; v_gene: TRBV5-1; CDR3aa: CASSRRRGVDTQYF
abundance: .; v_gene: TRBV6-1; CDR3aa: CASSEVGGTDTQYF
abundance: .; v_gene: TRBV5-1; CDR3aa: CASSPDRGKTQYF
abundance: .; v_gene: TRBV3-1/TRBV3-2; CDR3aa: CASSPRDFEQFF
abundance: .; v_gene: TRBV11-2; CDR3aa: CASSGDRVGGELFF
abundance: .; v_gene: TRBV2; CDR3aa: CASRVVRGVNSPLHF
abundance: .; v_gene: TRBV12-5; CDR3aa: CASGLFDSGGYTF
abundance: .; v_gene: TRBV7-9; CDR3aa: CASSSYNEKLFF
abundance: .; v_gene: TRBV7-9; CDR3aa: CASSFGGGYTDTQYF
abundance: .; v_gene: TRBV11-2; CDR3aa: CASSFRDRGRPYEQYF
abundance: .; v_gene: TRBV18; CDR3aa: CASSAGTENTEAFF